This T cell receptor beta chain was identified in a study of shared clonotypes between healthy human individuals. Regarding the study as a whole: Compared with clonotypes that all four donors shared, non-shared clonotypes had lower generation probabilities. The study's rarefaction showed incomplete sorted-subset sequencing despite large depth.

This CDR3 contains 12 residues. Germline V gives CDR1 MGHRA, CDR2 YSYEKL. Trimming cost V 6 bases and J 2 bases, with 4 bases left between them. A word on this clone: Its target is unknown.

In the naive CD8 group, cells lacked CD45RO and were positively selected for CCR7, so terminally differentiated effector memory CD45RA+ cells were left out. Profiled with immunoSEQ multiplex PCR; TCRdb holds only in-frame clones, not every one. The table records 750,000 to 1,000,000 clones, 90% to 95% of them present only once. The specimen sequenced was naive CD8+ T cells sorted from blood. This clonotype was sampled from a man younger than 45 in good health. V and J are TRBV4-1 and TRBJ2-2; unclear D gene. CDR3 protein: CASRQNTGELFF. The CDR3 DNA is TGCGCCAGCAGACAAAACACCGGGGAGCTGTTTTTT.